Sequencing of this T cell receptor beta chain was carried out in a study of blood T cell repertoires in COVID-19 (dated by TCRdb to 2020 to 2022). Background on the whole study: Samples covering the acute and convalescent phases of COVID-19 were provided by collaborators in the United States, Italy and Spain. Where HLA class I and class II types were available, the types were taken from metadata supplied by the sample provider, not from assay-based typing. The material from the prospective study consisted of cDNA or gDNA derived from T cells, B-cell-depleted T cells, or PBMCs. A freely available public database, intended as a resource for researchers studying the immune response to SARS-CoV-2, is where the repertoires were released. Deeply sampled blood TCRbeta repertoires from subjects exposed to, actively infected with, or recovered from COVID-19 were included in the dataset. The samples were drawn from two sources: the first 160 participants of the ongoing ImmuneRACE study, and fewer than 1,500 subjects contributed by 6 global collaborators. Sample metadata almost always included a de-identified subject ID, COVID-19 status, age in years and sex. Findings and caveats that apply to the study as a whole: How much clinical and demographic metadata was included differed by source and by participant, and the metadata was provided uncurated.

In the case of this clone: Which antigen it targets is not known. One base away there is no much larger clone; base qualities are not given.

In Seattle, one collaborating source enrolled patients while the infection was active and tracked those patients longitudinally over the course of disease. Each collaborating institution followed its own protocols to collect whole blood in K2EDTA tubes. For TCRbeta analysis, collaborator samples were shipped as frozen whole blood, as isolated PBMCs, or as DNA extracted from either sample type. The germline V gene (reference sequence) supplies CDR1 SGHNT and CDR2 YYREEE. Germline trimming: 3 bases from V, 4 bases from J; junction bases outside gene matches: 3. The CDR3 spans 14 residues, from the cysteine through the phenylalanine. Just the 42-base CDR3 DNA is kept, in frame starting at base 1. The immunoSEQ Assay, a bias-controlled multiplex PCR, was used to amplify TCRbeta CDR3 regions from genomic DNA. Per the authors' processing: The number of nucleated cells in each sample was estimated by amplification of reference gene primers within the assay. Sequence reads were collapsed and filtered to measure the absolute abundance of every unique TCRbeta CDR3 rearrangement. For each sample, productive Simpson clonality was calculated as the square root of Simpson's diversity index across productive rearrangements. In its TCRdb copy, this immuneACCESS table keeps in-frame sequences only and misses some clones. Where compared with another copy, unresolved V genes explain less than half of these, and the others have no known cause. V and J calls plus clone size are reproduced from that table; the DNA served to infer D and trimming. This sample gives about 130,000 clones in total; around 86% of them show up just once. Clones ranked in the top ten supply about an eighth of the sample.

Recombination connected TRBV5-4 to TRBJ1-4; 7 of the junction bases match TRBD1. The clonotype was recovered from a woman between 65 and 79 years old with COVID-19, enrolled during active disease. What was sequenced was peripheral blood. CDR3 protein: CASSSGTVNEKLFF. In nucleotide form, the sequence is TGTGCCAGCAGCTCCGGGACAGTTAATGAAAAACTGTTTTTT.